The text below deals with one T cell receptor (beta chain). Its antigen is still unknown. A junction boundary mismatches the germline segment, possibly from a read error. A sample-barcoded 5' primer and a J-beta primer mix were used in a second PCR of roughly 6 to 11 cycles. Tagging of each cDNA molecule was performed by a template-switch adaptor with 12 random nucleotides. TCRdb passed the 5' RACE reads through MiXCR, listing each CDR3 protein once. The sample lists fewer than 600,000 distinct CDR3 sequences; over 25% were seen once. These data are taken from a study of blood T cells in healthy people across ages. Points from the study as a whole: More naive CD4+ cells and higher diversity were found in long-lived than in aged donors.

The CDR3 consists of 16 residues. CDR1 is SGHVS, CDR2 FNYEAQ, per germline. These same records also appear under a second study, on T cells of mothers and their children. That paper notes: RNA extracted was entirely used for cDNA synthesis, roughly 1.6 ug per 15 ul.

This TCR was recovered from a boy under 10 years old in good health. Sample: blood. This chain joins TRBV7-6 and TRBJ2-1; 13 bases are shared with TRBD2. The CDR3 bases are TGTGCCAGCAGCCTAGCCCCGGGACTAGCGGGAAATGAGCAGTTCTTC. It codes for CASSLAPGLAGNEQFF.